A selection of T cell receptor beta chains follows, all from one sample in a study of blood T cell repertoires in COVID-19. Only in-frame clones appear in the TCRdb table, and some are missing; sequencing was by immunoSEQ multiplex PCR. The sample comprises approximately 270,000 clones, about 85% of which are singletons, and under 4% rests with the top ten. Material for sequencing was peripheral blood. These receptors came from a man between 18 and 35 years old with active or convalescent COVID-19. Both conserved end residues are part of each CDR3. A D gene is named only where the DNA matches it firmly. Clone size is not always given. Where it is, it says once, few, many or a class for expanded clones.

-	TRBJ2-3	TRBV27	-	CASSLTSSPDTQYF	TGTGCCAGCAGTTTAACTAGTAGCCCAGATACGCAGTATTTT
-	TRBJ1-4	TRBV12-5	TRBD1	CASGQGAEKLFF	TGTGCTAGCGGACAGGGGGCAGAAAAACTGTTTTTT
once	TRBJ1-5	TRBV30	-	CAWSGDNNQPQHF	TGTGCCTGGAGTGGAGACAACAATCAGCCCCAGCATTTT
once	TRBJ2-2	TRBV2	-	CASNTGRENTGELFF	TGTGCCAGCAACACAGGAAGGGAAAACACCGGGGAGCTGTTTTTT
-	TRBJ2-5	TRBV9	-	CASSVEETQYF	TGTGCCAGCAGCGTCGAGGAGACCCAGTACTTC
-	TRBJ2-3	TRBV5-1	TRBD2	CASSSGGRSTDTQYF	TGCGCCAGCAGCTCCGGCGGGAGAAGCACAGATACGCAGTATTTT
-	TRBJ2-2	TRBV6-2/TRBV6-3	-	CASSYGVGGELFF	TGTGCCAGCAGTTACGGAGTGGGCGGGGAGCTGTTTTTT
-	TRBJ1-2	TRBV4-1	-	CASSQFIEPPYGYTF	TGCGCCAGCAGCCAATTCATCGAGCCTCCTTATGGCTACACCTTC
few	TRBJ1-3	TRBV6-5	-	CASTQVSGNTIYF	TGTGCCAGCACGCAGGTCTCTGGAAACACCATATATTTT
-	TRBJ2-1	TRBV7-8	TRBD2	CASSPTTSGYNEQFF	TGTGCCAGCAGCCCGACGACTAGCGGATACAATGAGCAGTTCTTC
-	TRBJ2-5	TRBV27	TRBD2	CASSPLAGPLEETQYF	TGTGCCAGCAGTCCTTTAGCGGGACCCCTAGAAGAGACCCAGTACTTC
-	TRBJ1-5	TRBV19	-	CASSSRRQFNQPQHF	TGTGCCAGTAGTTCTCGGAGGCAGTTCAATCAGCCCCAGCATTTT
-	TRBJ2-1	TRBV30	-	CAWSIGGRSYNEQFF	TGTGCCTGGAGTATCGGGGGGCGCTCCTACAATGAGCAGTTCTTC
-	TRBJ1-2	TRBV18	-	CASSTDSNYGYTF	TGTGCCAGCTCCACGGACAGTAACTATGGCTACACCTTC
-	TRBJ2-1	TRBV18	-	CASSPRDYNEQFF	TGTGCCAGCTCCCCGCGAGATTACAATGAGCAGTTCTTC
-	TRBJ1-2	TRBV28	-	CASNPTAGYSSGYTF	TGTGCCAGCAATCCTACGGCGGGGTACTCCTCTGGCTACACCTTC
-	TRBJ1-2	TRBV12-5	TRBD1	CASGAGTDTYTF	TGTGCTAGTGGTGCAGGGACAGACACATACACCTTC
-	TRBJ1-3	TRBV10-2	-	CASSGGLGNTIYF	TGCGCCAGCAGTGGGGGACTGGGAAACACCATATATTTT
-	TRBJ1-3	TRBV29-1	-	CSVESEAGGSGNTIYF	TGCAGCGTTGAATCAGAGGCGGGGGGCTCAGGAAACACCATATATTTT
-	TRBJ1-1	TRBV7-8	-	CASSPPHSGNTEAFF	TGTGCCAGCAGCCCACCCCATTCAGGAAACACTGAAGCTTTCTTT
-	TRBJ1-6	TRBV25-1	-	CASSDGGDHSPLHF	TGTGCCAGCAGTGACGGGGGGGACCATTCACCCCTCCACTTT
-	TRBJ1-1	TRBV14	-	CASSQDAGHLAFF	TGTGCCAGCAGCCAAGACGCGGGGCATCTGGCTTTCTTT
-	TRBJ1-6	TRBV30	-	CAWSVRRGRNSPLHF	TGTGCCTGGAGTGTCCGAAGGGGTCGGAATTCACCCCTCCACTTT
-	TRBJ1-4	TRBV19	TRBD1	CASRQDRGGEKLFF	TGTGCCAGTAGACAGGACAGGGGTGGTGAAAAACTGTTTTTT
-	TRBJ1-5	TRBV11-2	-	CASSLDGRAAQPQHF	TGTGCCAGCAGCTTAGATGGCAGGGCGGCTCAGCCCCAGCATTTT
-	TRBJ1-1	TRBV5-1	-	CASSVTGNTEAFF	TGCGCCAGCAGCGTGACAGGGAACACTGAAGCTTTCTTT
-	TRBJ1-1	TRBV28	TRBD1	CASSPRTGGNTEAFF	TGTGCCAGCAGTCCAAGGACAGGGGGCAACACTGAAGCTTTCTTT
few	TRBJ1-2	TRBV6-5	-	CASRRGLSGGYGYTF	TGTGCCAGCAGGAGAGGACTATCAGGCGGGTATGGCTACACCTTC
-	TRBJ2-1	TRBV27	TRBD2	CASSFSRTSVEQFF	TGTGCCAGCAGTTTCTCCCGGACTAGCGTAGAGCAGTTCTTC
-	TRBJ2-6	TRBV10-3	TRBD1	CAIRIGTVSGANVLTF	TGTGCCATCAGGATCGGGACAGTCTCAGGGGCCAACGTCCTGACTTTC
-	TRBJ1-2	TRBV15	TRBD1	CATSREPGQAFYGYTF	TGTGCCACCAGCAGAGAACCGGGACAGGCATTCTATGGCTACACCTTC
-	TRBJ2-3	TRBV5-1	-	CASSLQEPRTDTQYF	TGCGCCAGCAGCTTACAGGAGCCTCGCACAGATACGCAGTATTTT
-	TRBJ2-1	TRBV27	TRBD2	CASSPRTSGGLSKFF	TGTGCCAGCAGTCCTCGGACTAGCGGGGGGTTGTCGAAGTTCTTC
-	TRBJ2-7	TRBV29-1	-	CSAWTMYEQYF	TGCAGCGCTTGGACTATGTACGAGCAGTACTTC